What follows describes a single TCR beta chain. Its binding antigen is unknown. One junction end does not reproduce the germline sequence, and a read error may be involved. This sample is part of a study of molecular identifiers for immune sequencing clone quantification (dated by TCRdb to the late 2010s). Turning to the overall study: For a replicate experiment, RNA from roughly 18,000 or 92,000 naive CD8 T cells was divided into five aliquots, and four of the five aliquots were sequenced. This methods study used CD8 T cells to benchmark TCR RNA copy counting and molecular-identifier clustering-based TCR repertoire sequencing (MIDCIRS).

Summary of the overall study and its limitations: In CMV-specific effector cells, over 99% of molecules were held by clones above 20 RNA copies, whereas under 1% of molecules were held by such clones in naive cells. When barcode sub-clustering was omitted, TCR diversity was inflated by chimeric consensus sequences, with chimeras reaching as high as 47%. The sizes of highly expanded clones could end up underestimated when identical TCR molecules share a barcode. Even against a background of 850,000 to 1,000,000 naive CD8 T cells, spiked-in Jurkat TCR RNA amounting to a single cell's worth was reported to be detectable. Modeling gave about 3.3 recovered TCR RNA copies per cell versus approximately 10 by digital PCR, implying roughly 29% capture efficiency. Naive libraries contained spiked-in Jurkat TCR RNA (approximately nine copies' worth), which is not part of the donor repertoire.

The library was generated by PCR. Sequenced on a NextSeq 500. Preparation of bulk TCR libraries followed a previously described approach, with the TCR primers listed in Table S5. Purification of total RNA was performed with the Qiagen AllPrep DNA/RNA kit. Before analysis, reads from multiple sequencing runs of the same library were pooled. In the authors' own workflow: Reads were retained only if the reads had an exact TCR constant sequence, and the retained reads were trimmed to 150 nt and grouped according to their 12-nt molecular barcodes. Within each barcode group, reads were sub-clustered at a 15% Levenshtein threshold, and quality-weighted consensus sequences were built per RNA molecule. Non-functional sequences were discarded, and so were lower-count sequences lying one edit away from another sequence. Based on a fit of two negative binomial distributions, barcode sub-clusters having less than 20% of the maximum read count were discarded. TCRdb passed the public sequencing reads through fastp at Q25 and MiXCR, retaining productive beta sequences. Merged by CDR3 protein, the rows form single entries marked with the most common genes and DNA. TCRdb's processing, not the authors' own work, is the source of the V and J calls. This sample is represented by about 510,000 distinct CDR3 sequences; around 23% of them were singletons. Over 0.6% of the sample is in the top ten clones.

Libraries of naive CD8 T cells were built from around 20,000 to 990,000 sorted cells, with 10%, 30% or 50% of the purified RNA used. On a BD FACSAria II, naive CD8 T cells were FACS-sorted as CD8+CD4-CCR7+CD45RA+ and collected into RLT Plus buffer. To test detection sensitivity, Jurkat RNA equivalent to more than 9 TCR copies was spiked into samples of about 19,000-1,000,000 naive CD8 T cells. CD8 T cells were enriched using RosetteSep CD8+ T Cell Enrichment Cocktail and Ficoll-Paque, and the enriched cells then underwent ACK red cell lysis. Per the germline V gene, LGHNT is the CDR1 and FRNRAP is the CDR2. Taken from cysteine to phenylalanine, the CDR3 has 13 residues. CDR3 DNA is the only sequence kept; it has 39 bases, read in frame from the first base.

Recombination linked TRBV12-5 to TRBJ2-2; TRBD1 is possibly the D segment (5 matching bases). The sequenced sample consisted of naive CD8+ T cells from blood, with Jurkat cell RNA spiked in. Read against the paper, the sample's cell subset or site label means: FACS-sorted CD8+CD4-CCR7+CD45RA+ naive T cells. The sequence came from a human donor in good health. Some libraries in this study had Jurkat cell RNA spiked in. The DNA reads as follows: TGTGCTTGTGGTCAGGGTACCGGCGGGGAGCTGTTTTTT. Its protein is CACGQGTGGELFF.